These 27 T cell receptor beta chains share one sample of origin, sequenced in a study of graft-versus-host responses after intestinal transplantation. These receptors have no known antigen. The data were produced by immunoSEQ multiplex PCR, yet TCRdb's version contains in-frame clones alone and is incomplete. The table lists 70,000 or so clones, 84% of them singletons. This specimen consisted of unstimulated CD4+ T cells sorted from spleen or lymph node cells, obtained before transplant. The receptors here all came from a human donor who was the organ donor for an intestinal transplant.

This CDR3 reads CASSYEGGREQYV. CDR3 coding DNA: TGTGCCAGCAGTTACGAGGGCGGGAGGGAGCAGTACGTC. The genes are TRBV6-5 and TRBJ2-7; 8 bases map to TRBD2. This CDR3 contains 13 residues. Unmatched junction bases numbered 4, after V lost 2 bases and J lost 7 bases. Germline V gene lookup returns CDR1 MNHEY and CDR2 SVGAGI.

CDR3 coding DNA: TGTGCCAGTAGCCCTAACACAGATACGCAGTATTTT. Translated, it gives CASSPNTDTQYF. The rearrangement links TRBV19 to TRBJ2-3; no clear D gene. The germline CDR1 and CDR2 sequences are LNHDA and SQIVND (reference sequence). The V gene lost 6 bases and the J gene lost 2 bases, with 6 bases spanning the gap. The CDR3 covers 12 residues.

The chain is built from TRBV28 and TRBJ2-5; maybe TRBD1 (7 bases). Germline V gene lookup returns CDR1 MDHEN and CDR2 SYDVKM. The V and J ends lost 9 bases and 2 bases respectively, with 16 bases between them. The CDR3 consists of 14 residues. CDR3 residues: CASQGGSHQETQYF. The CDR3 DNA reads TGTGCCAGTCAGGGGGGAAGCCATCAAGAGACCCAGTACTTC.

CDR3 region: CASSFKLASQETQYF. The CDR3 DNA reads as TGTGCCAGCAGCTTCAAACTAGCGAGCCAAGAGACCCAGTACTTC. The chain employs TRBV6-1 and TRBJ2-5, with 7 bases lining up with TRBD2. The CDR3 has 15 residues. V lost 6 bases and J lost 1; bases outside the gene matches: 8. Per the germline V gene, CDR1 is MNHNS and CDR2 is SASEGT.

The chain employs TRBV28 and TRBJ2-5, with D perhaps matching TRBD1 (5 bases). The CDR3 is 13 amino acids. Per the germline V gene, CDR1 is MDHEN and CDR2 is SYDVKM. With 3 bases removed from V and 2 bases from J, the gap between germline ends came to 7 bases. The CDR3 region is CASSLTDQETQYF. The CDR3 DNA sequence: TGTGCCAGCAGTTTGACAGATCAAGAGACCCAGTACTTC.

The chain has TRBV6-5 and TRBJ1-5, with D tentatively TRBD1 (6 bases). V gave up 5 bases and J gave up 8 bases, with 16 bases separating them. This CDR3 region has 14 residues. Germline V gene sequence: CDR1 MNHEY, CDR2 SVGAGI. CDR3 amino acids: CASSTTGFYEPQHF. The CDR3 DNA reads as TGTGCCAGCAGTACTACAGGGTTTTACGAGCCCCAGCATTTT.

V and J are TRBV4-1 and TRBJ1-1; D gene uncertain. Per germline, CDR1 MGHRA and CDR2 YSYEKL. The CDR3 has 13 residues. Between the trimmed V and J ends, which lost 5 bases and 6 bases, there was a span of 13 bases. Written as DNA, the CDR3 is TGCGCCAGCAGCGGCGGCGGGCTAGCTGAAGCTTTCTTT. It encodes CASSGGGLAEAFF.

This chain joins TRBV6-6 and TRBJ1-2, with TRBD1 matching over 10 bases. V was pared by 7 bases and J by 7 bases, with 12 bases of the junction left unmatched. Germline values: CDR1 MNHNY, CDR2 SVGAGI (reference sequence). The CDR3 extends over 15 amino acids. CDR3 bases: TGTGCCAGCAAACCCAACCGACAGGGGGCCACTGGCTACACCTTC. Encoded protein: CASKPNRQGATGYTF.

The chain uses TRBV15 and TRBJ2-3; D remains ambiguous. V was pared by 0 bases and J by 0 bases, with 4 bases between. Germline-derived CDR1 and CDR2 are LNHNV and YYDKDF (reference sequence). The CDR3 runs to 14 residues. In DNA, the CDR3 is TGTGCCACCAGCAGAGATCAAAGCACAGATACGCAGTATTTT. It is translated as CATSRDQSTDTQYF.

This clone was recorded once. This chain uses TRBV12-5 with TRBJ2-5; 7 bases map to TRBD2. After removal of 7 bases from V and 3 bases from J, the junction contained 5 bases not matched to a gene. The length of the CDR3 is 13 residues. The germline V gene has CDR1 LGHNT and CDR2 FRNRAP. CDR3 sequence (DNA): TGTGCTAGTGCTGACGGGGGGAAAGAGACCCAGTACTTC. Translating gives CASADGGKETQYF.

V and J are TRBV5-6 and TRBJ2-2; D is perhaps TRBD2 (6 bases). Per germline, CDR1 SGHDT and CDR2 YYEEEE. The CDR3 sequence is 15 residues long. Trimming removed 1 base at V and 1 base at J, with 8 bases between. The DNA for the CDR3 is TGTGCCAGCAGCTTGCGGGGGAAGAACACCGGGGAGCTGTTTTTT. Its protein is CASSLRGKNTGELFF.

This clone was detected once. The rearrangement uses TRBV6-5 and TRBJ2-5; possibly TRBD1 for D (5 bases). CDR1 is MNHEY, CDR2 SVGAGI, per germline. The CDR3 is 14 amino acids. V was cut by 10 bases and J by 7 bases, with 22 bases left in between. The CDR3 region has the DNA TGTGCCATAAACATAGATAGGGGATTGGGGACCCAGTACTTC. It codes for CAINIDRGLGTQYF.

The chain employs TRBV7-8 and TRBJ2-7, with TRBD1 matching 7 bases. This CDR3 comprises 14 residues. CDR1 and CDR2 from the germline V gene are SGHVS and FQNEAQ. V trimming: 3 bases; J trimming: 0 bases; junction bases outside the gene matches: 2. The CDR3 is CASSLWDSSYEQYV. The DNA for the CDR3 is TGTGCCAGCAGCTTGTGGGACAGCTCCTACGAGCAGTACGTC.

The V call is TRBV9, the J call TRBJ1-2; weak D call: TRBD1 (5 bases). Trimming took 0 bases from V and 1 from J, leaving 16 bases between them. This CDR3 region has 17 residues. Germline V gene lookup returns CDR1 SGDLS and CDR2 YYNGEE. CDR3 sequence reads: CASSVGEGPPLNYGYTF. In DNA form, the CDR3 reads TGTGCCAGCAGCGTAGGGGAGGGACCCCCGCTTAACTATGGCTACACCTTC.

The rearrangement uses TRBV28 and TRBJ2-1; a possible D gene is TRBD1 (5 bases). CDR3 size: 15 residues. Looked up from germline, CDR1 is MDHEN and CDR2 is SYDVKM. V was shortened by 6 bases and J by 0 bases, with 12 bases between the two germline ends. The CDR3 reads CASRRQRVSYNEQFF. The CDR3 coding sequence is TGTGCCAGCAGGCGACAGAGAGTCTCCTACAATGAGCAGTTCTTC.

This chain connects TRBV11-1 to TRBJ1-2; 11 positions agree with TRBD1. Germline V gives CDR1 SGHAT, CDR2 FQDESV (reference sequence). V dropped 3 bases and J dropped 8; count of bases not matched to a gene: 2. This CDR3 has 13 residues. The CDR3 DNA is TGTGCCAGCAGCTTCGGACAGGGGGCCGGCTACACCTTC. As protein: CASSFGQGAGYTF.

This clone was recorded once. V usage is TRBV14 and J usage is TRBJ1-5, with a possible D match to TRBD1 (6 bases). CDR1 and CDR2 (germline): SGHDN, FVKESK. Trimming pared 1 base from V and 3 bases from J, leaving 13 bases between. The CDR3 runs 16 residues. CDR3 in amino acids: CASSQATGSLNQPQHF. CDR3 coding DNA: TGTGCCAGCAGCCAAGCTACAGGGAGCCTCAATCAGCCCCAGCATTTT. The full variable domain, rest sourced from reference TRBV14 and TRBJ1-5, is EAGVTQFPSHSVIEKGQTVTLRCDPISGHDNLYWYRRVMGKEIKFLLHFVKESKQDESGMPNNRFLAERTGGTYSTLKVQPAELEDSGVYFCASSQATGSLNQPQHFGDGTRLSIL.

The rearrangement joins TRBV29-1 to TRBJ2-1; possibly TRBD1 for D (5 bases). V lost 2 bases to trimming and J lost 6 bases, with 11 bases between them. CDR1 and CDR2 from the germline V gene are SQVTM and ANQGSEA. The CDR3 spans 13 residues. DNA for the CDR3: TGCAGCGTTGAAAGGGGTGTCGGCAATGAGCAGTTCTTC. It codes for CSVERGVGNEQFF.

In its sample, this clone was seen a few times. The rearrangement uses TRBV28 and TRBJ1-4, with 9 bases fitting TRBD1. Germline V gene data show CDR1 as MDHEN and CDR2 as SYDVKM. The CDR3 runs 14 residues. V was clipped by 7 bases and J by 5 bases; unmatched bases: 5. CDR3 sequence: CASTPDRGNEKLFF. CDR3 nucleotides: TGTGCCAGCACCCCCGACAGGGGGAATGAAAAACTGTTTTTT.

This clone came up a few times. The chain is built from TRBV21-1 and TRBJ2-1; TRBD1 is taken as the D call from the table, unchecked against the DNA. TRBV21-1 is a pseudogene. This CDR3 spans 14 amino acids. CDR3 protein: CASSKRGGYNEQFF. The CDR3 bases are TGTGCCAGCAGCAAAAGAGGGGGATACAATGAGCAGTTCTTC.

V gene TRBV6-5 combines with J gene TRBJ1-2; D remains ambiguous. The V gene's germline CDR1 is MNHEY and CDR2 SVGAGI. Trimming removed 6 bases at V and 4 bases at J, with 15 bases between. The CDR3 extends over 14 amino acids. The CDR3 is CASSRSRGSYGYTF. The DNA of the CDR3 is TGTGCCAGCAGCCGATCACGGGGATCCTATGGCTACACCTTC.

The chain employs TRBV27 and TRBJ2-1; 11 bases line up with TRBD2. The CDR3 totals 18 residues. Germline-derived CDR1 and CDR2 are MNHEY and SMNVEV (reference sequence). The J segment lost 9 bases and the V segment lost 6 bases, leaving 19 bases of the junction unmatched. Written as DNA, the CDR3 is TGTGCCAGCAGCCCGGGACTAGCGGTACCTGTGCTGGTCGGTGAGCAGTTCTTC. Translating gives CASSPGLAVPVLVGEQFF.

The rearrangement links TRBV4-2 to TRBJ1-2, with 7 bases identical to TRBD1. The CDR3 consists of 17 residues. CDR1 and CDR2 from the germline V gene are LGHNA and YNFKEQ. After removal of 0 bases from V and 7 bases from J, the junction contained 14 bases not matched to a gene. CDR3 in amino acids: CASSQERAQGTIRGYTF. The CDR3, as DNA: TGTGCCAGCAGCCAAGAACGGGCACAGGGGACGATTCGTGGCTACACCTTC.

The chain carries TRBV7-2 and TRBJ1-1; TRBD1 might be the D (5 bases). This CDR3 spans 12 amino acids. Germline CDR1 is SGHTA and CDR2 is FQGNSA. The V end was cut by 3 bases, the J end by 8 bases, with 10 bases between. The CDR3 reads CASSFTQGEAFF. CDR3 DNA sequence: TGTGCCAGCAGCTTCACGCAGGGAGAAGCTTTCTTT.

V gene TRBV7-3 combines with J gene TRBJ2-6, with TRBD1 as a possible D gene (6 bases). Germline V lookup: CDR1 SGHTA, CDR2 FQGTGA. This CDR3 is 19 amino acids long. Trimming removed 3 bases from V and 4 bases from J, with 22 bases in between. In DNA form, the CDR3 reads TGTGCCAGCAGCTTTCGACCCAACCCTACAGGGTGGGGGGCCAACGTCCTGACTTTC. The encoded protein is CASSFRPNPTGWGANVLTF.

This clone appeared a single time. This sequence joins TRBV25-1 and TRBJ2-1; TRBD2 might be the D (6 bases). There are 14 residues in the CDR3. Per germline, CDR1 MGHDK and CDR2 SYGVNS. Trimming took off 2 bases at V and 7 bases at J, with 12 bases between the two ends. The CDR3 loop reads CASSEAGPSNEQFF. The CDR3, as DNA: TGTGCCAGCAGTGAAGCGGGGCCATCTAATGAGCAGTTCTTC. The full variable domain, in which reference TRBV25-1 and TRBJ2-1 provide the parts outside the CDR3, is EADIYQTPRYLVIGTGKKITLECSQTMGHDKMYWYQQDPGMELHLIHYSYGVNSTEKGDLSSESTVSRIRTEHFPLTLESARPSHTSQYLCASSEAGPSNEQFFGPGTRLTVL.

The genes are TRBV6-5 and TRBJ2-1; a weak D match, TRBD1 (5 bases). Germline V CDR1 and CDR2: MNHEY, SVGAGI. The CDR3 is 14 residues long. The V and J ends lost 5 bases and 4 bases respectively, with 12 bases between them. CDR3 DNA sequence: TGTGCCAGCAGTGTGGGGCGCGAGTACAATGAGCAGTTCTTC. Protein product: CASSVGREYNEQFF.